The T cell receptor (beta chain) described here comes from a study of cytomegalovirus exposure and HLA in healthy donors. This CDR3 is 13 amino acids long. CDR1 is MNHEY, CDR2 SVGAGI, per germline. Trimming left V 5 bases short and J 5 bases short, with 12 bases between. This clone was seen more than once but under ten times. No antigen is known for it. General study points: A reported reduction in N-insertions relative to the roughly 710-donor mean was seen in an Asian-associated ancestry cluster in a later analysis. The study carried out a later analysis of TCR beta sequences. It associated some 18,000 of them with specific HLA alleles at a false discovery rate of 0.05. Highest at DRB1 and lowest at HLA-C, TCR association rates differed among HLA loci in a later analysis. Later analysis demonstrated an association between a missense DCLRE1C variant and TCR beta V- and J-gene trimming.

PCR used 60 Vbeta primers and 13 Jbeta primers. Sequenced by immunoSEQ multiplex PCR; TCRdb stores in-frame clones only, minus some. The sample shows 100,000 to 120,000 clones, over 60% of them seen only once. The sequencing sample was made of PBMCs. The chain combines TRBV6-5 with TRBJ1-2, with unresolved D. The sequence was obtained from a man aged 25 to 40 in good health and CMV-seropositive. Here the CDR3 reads CASSPGFGYGYTF. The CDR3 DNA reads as TGTGCCAGCAGTCCGGGGTTCGGGTATGGCTACACCTTC.